This TCR beta chain was captured by sequencing in a study of blood T cells in healthy people across ages. A second PCR, run for about 6 to 11 cycles, used a sample-barcoded 5' primer plus a J-beta primer mix. One entry per CDR3 protein, called by TCRdb with MiXCR from the 5' RACE reads. This sample has about 1.5 million distinct CDR3 sequences, with approximately 43% found just once. A few counts support this clonotype. Its antigen is not identified. CDR3 length equals 14 residues. The V gene lost 3 bases and the J gene lost 7 bases, with 14 bases spanning the gap. Germline lookup yields CDR1 SGDLS and CDR2 YYNGEE. Study results and limitations: Researchers said unsorted PBMCs prevented a conclusive naive versus antigen-experienced comparison.

The rearrangement uses TRBV9 and TRBJ1-5; maybe TRBD1 (6 bases). The specimen sequenced was blood. The source of this sequence is a woman in her late teens or twenties in good health. CDR3 protein: CASSAGGGGQPQHF. CDR3 sequence (DNA): TGTGCCAGCAGCGCAGGAGGGGGGGGGCAGCCCCAGCATTTT.